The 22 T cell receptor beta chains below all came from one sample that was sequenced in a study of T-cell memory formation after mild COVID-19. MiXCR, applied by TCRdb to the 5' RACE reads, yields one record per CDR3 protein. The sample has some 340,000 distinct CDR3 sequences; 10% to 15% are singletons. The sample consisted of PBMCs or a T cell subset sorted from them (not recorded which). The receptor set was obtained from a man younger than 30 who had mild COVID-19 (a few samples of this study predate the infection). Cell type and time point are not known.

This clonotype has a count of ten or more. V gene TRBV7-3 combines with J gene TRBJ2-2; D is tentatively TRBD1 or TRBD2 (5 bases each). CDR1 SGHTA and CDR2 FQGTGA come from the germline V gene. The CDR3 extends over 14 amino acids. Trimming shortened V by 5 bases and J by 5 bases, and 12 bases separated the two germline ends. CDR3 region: CASSPTGLTGELFF. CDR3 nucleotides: TGTGCCAGCAGCCCTACGGGGCTGACCGGGGAGCTGTTTTTT.

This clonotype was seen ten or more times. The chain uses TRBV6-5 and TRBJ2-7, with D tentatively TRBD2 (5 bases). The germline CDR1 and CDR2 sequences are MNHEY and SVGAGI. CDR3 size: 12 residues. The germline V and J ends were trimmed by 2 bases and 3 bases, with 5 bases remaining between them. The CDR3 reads CASSYRGYEQYF. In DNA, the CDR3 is TGTGCCAGCAGTTACCGGGGCTACGAGCAGTACTTC.

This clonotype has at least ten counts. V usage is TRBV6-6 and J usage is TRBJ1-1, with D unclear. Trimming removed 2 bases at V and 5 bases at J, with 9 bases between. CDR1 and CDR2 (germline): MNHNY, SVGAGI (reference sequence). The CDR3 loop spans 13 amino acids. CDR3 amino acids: CASSYPGGTEAFF. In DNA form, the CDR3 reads TGTGCCAGCAGTTACCCCGGTGGGACTGAAGCTTTCTTT.

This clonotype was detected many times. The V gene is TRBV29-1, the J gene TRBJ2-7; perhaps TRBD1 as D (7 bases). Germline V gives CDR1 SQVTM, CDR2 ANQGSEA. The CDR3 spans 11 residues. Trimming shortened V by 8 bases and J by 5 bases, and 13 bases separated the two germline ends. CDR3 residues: CSLVRGDEQYF. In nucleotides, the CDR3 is TGCAGCCTGGTCAGGGGGGACGAGCAGTACTTC.

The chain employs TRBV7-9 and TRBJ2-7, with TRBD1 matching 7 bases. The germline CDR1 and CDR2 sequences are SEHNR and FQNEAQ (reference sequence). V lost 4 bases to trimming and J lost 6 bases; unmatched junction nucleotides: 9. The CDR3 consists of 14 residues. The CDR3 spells CASSSDREGREQYV. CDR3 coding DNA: TGTGCCAGCAGCTCCGACAGGGAAGGGCGCGAGCAGTACGTC.

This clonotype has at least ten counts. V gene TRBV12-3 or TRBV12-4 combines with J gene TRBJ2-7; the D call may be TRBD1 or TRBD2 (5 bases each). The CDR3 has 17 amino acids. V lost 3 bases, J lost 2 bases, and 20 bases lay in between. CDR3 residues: CASSLGVGSGRAYEQYF. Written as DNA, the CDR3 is TGTGCCAGCAGTTTGGGGGTCGGATCGGGAAGAGCCTACGAGCAGTACTTC.

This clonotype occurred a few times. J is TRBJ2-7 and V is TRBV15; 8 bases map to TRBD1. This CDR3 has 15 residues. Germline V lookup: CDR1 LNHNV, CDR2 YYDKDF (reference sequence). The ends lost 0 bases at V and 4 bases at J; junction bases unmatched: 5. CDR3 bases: TGTGCCACCAGCAGAGATGCGGGACAGGTATACGAGCAGTACTTC. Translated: CATSRDAGQVYEQYF.

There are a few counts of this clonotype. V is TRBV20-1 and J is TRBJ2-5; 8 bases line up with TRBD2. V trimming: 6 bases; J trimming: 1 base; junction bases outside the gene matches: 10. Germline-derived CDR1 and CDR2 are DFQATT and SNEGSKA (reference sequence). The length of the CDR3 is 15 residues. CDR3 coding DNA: TGCAGTGCCAGCCTGGGAGCGGGGGCCCAAGAGACCCAGTACTTC. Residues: CSASLGAGAQETQYF.

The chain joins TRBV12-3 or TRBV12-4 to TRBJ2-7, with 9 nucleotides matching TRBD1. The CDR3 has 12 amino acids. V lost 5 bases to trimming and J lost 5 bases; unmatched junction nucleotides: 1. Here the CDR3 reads CASSHRGHEQYV. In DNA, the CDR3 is TGTGCCAGCAGTCACAGGGGGCACGAGCAGTACGTC.

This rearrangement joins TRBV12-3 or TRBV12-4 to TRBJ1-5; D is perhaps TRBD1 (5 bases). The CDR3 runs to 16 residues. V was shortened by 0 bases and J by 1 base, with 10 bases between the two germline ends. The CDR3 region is CASSLAYGGSNQPQHF. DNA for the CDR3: TGTGCCAGCAGTTTAGCGTACGGGGGAAGCAATCAGCCCCAGCATTTT.

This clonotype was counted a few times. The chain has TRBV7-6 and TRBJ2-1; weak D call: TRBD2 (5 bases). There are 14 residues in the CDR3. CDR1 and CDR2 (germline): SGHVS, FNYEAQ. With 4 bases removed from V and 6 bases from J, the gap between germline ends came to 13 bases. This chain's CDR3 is CASSSLQGGNEQFF. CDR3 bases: TGTGCCAGCAGCTCATTGCAAGGAGGCAATGAGCAGTTCTTC.

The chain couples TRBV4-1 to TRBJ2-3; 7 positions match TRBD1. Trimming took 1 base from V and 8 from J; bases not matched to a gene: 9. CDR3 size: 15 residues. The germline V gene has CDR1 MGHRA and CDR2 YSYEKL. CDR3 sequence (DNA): TGCGCCAGCAGCCAAGTTAGGGGGCCGGGAAGTACGCAGTATTTT. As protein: CASSQVRGPGSTQYF.

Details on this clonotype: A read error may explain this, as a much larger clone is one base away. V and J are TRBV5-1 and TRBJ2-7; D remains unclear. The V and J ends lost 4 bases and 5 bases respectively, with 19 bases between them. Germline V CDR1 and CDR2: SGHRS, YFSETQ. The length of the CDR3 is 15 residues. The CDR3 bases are TGCGCCAGCAGCCCTGAGGTTCTCTCGGAGAACGAGCAGTACTTC. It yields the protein CASSPEVLSENEQYF.

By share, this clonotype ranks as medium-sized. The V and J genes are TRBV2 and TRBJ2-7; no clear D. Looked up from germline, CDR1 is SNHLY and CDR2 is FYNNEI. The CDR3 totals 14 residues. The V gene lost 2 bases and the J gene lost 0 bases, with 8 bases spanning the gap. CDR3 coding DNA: TGTGCCAGCAGTGAACGGACGAGCTCCTACGAGCAGTACTTC. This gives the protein CASSERTSSYEQYF.

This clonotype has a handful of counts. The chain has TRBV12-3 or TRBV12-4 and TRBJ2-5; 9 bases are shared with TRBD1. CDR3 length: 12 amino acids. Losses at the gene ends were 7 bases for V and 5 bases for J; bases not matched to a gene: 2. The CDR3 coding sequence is TGTGCCAGCATTGACAGGGGGGAGACCCAGTACTTC. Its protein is CASIDRGETQYF.

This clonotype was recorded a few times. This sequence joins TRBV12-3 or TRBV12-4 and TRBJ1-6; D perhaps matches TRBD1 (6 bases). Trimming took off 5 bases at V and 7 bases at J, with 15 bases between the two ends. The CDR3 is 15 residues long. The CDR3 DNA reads TGTGCCAGCAGTCCCCAACAGGGTGTGAATTCACCCCTCCACTTT. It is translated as CASSPQQGVNSPLHF.

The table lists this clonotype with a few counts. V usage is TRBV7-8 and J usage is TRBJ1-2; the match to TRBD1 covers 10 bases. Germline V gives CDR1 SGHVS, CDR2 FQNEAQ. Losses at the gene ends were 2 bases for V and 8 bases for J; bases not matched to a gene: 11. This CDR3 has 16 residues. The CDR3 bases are TGTGCCAGCAGCTTAATGGTGGGACAGGGGACCTTCGGCTACACCTTC. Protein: CASSLMVGQGTFGYTF.

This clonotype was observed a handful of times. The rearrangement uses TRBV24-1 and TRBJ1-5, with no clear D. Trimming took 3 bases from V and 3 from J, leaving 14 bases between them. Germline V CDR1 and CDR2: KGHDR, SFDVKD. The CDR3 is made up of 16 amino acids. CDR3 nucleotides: TGTGCCACCAGTGATCTCGGGGTCGGTAACAATCAGCCCCAGCATTTT. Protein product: CATSDLGVGNNQPQHF.

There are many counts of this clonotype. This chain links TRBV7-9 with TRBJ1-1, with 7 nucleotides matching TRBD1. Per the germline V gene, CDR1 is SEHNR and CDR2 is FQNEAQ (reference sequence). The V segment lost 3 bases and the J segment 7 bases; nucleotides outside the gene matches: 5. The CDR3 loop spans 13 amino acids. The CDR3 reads CASSFYRGGEAFF. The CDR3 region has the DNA TGTGCCAGCAGCTTCTACAGGGGAGGTGAAGCTTTCTTT.

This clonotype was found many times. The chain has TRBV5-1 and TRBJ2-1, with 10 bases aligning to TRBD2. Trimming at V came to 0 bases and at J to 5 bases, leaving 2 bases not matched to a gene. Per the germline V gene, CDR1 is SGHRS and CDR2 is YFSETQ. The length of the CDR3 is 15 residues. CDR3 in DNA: TGCGCCAGCAGCTTGGCACTAGCGGGGAACAATGAGCAGTTCTTC. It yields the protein CASSLALAGNNEQFF.

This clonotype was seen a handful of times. CDR3 nucleotides: TGCAGTGCTTACCGGGACGTTGCAGCGACCCAGTACTTC. Residues: CSAYRDVAATQYF. The chain employs TRBV20-1 and TRBJ2-5, with D possibly called TRBD1 or TRBD2 (5 bases each). Germline V gene data show CDR1 as DFQATT and CDR2 as SNEGSKA (reference sequence). V lost 5 bases and J 7 bases, leaving 17 bases between the germline ends. This CDR3 is 13 amino acids long.

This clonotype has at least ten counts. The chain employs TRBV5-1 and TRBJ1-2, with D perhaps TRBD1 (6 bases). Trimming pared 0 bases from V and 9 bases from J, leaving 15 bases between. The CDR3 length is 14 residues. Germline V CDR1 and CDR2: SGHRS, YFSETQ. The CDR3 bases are TGCGCCAGCAGCTTGGAAGGGGGTTCTGAGAGCTACACCTTC. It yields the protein CASSLEGGSESYTF.